This record covers a single TCR beta chain. Its antigen is not known. These data originate in a study of vaccination effects on CD4 cells after COVID-19. Study details: Two-dose BNT162b2 or mRNA-1273 vaccination was given to participants. Whole-study results and caveats: Cross-reactivity with common cold coronaviruses was shown by only 1 of 255 vaccine-induced clones in healthy vaccinees.

This CDR3 spans 13 amino acids. Trimming cost V 5 bases and J 5 bases, with 12 bases left between them. With the ViraFEST assay, the study expanded antigen-specific CD4+ T cells using viral peptide pools, then sequenced them. The culture ran for approximately nine days before CD4+ T cells were isolated. Vaccinated recipients, who were negative for nucleocapsid antibodies, had no history of SARS-CoV-2 infection. Peptides at roughly 10 ug/ml and IL-2 at 9.5 to 10 IU/ml were added to around 2 million PBMC per well. IL-2 medium took the place of half the medium on both days 3 and 7. The table came from immunoSEQ multiplex PCR; TCRdb's copy has only in-frame clones and leaves some out. Of about 41,000 clones listed, approximately 70% are singletons.

The J gene is TRBJ2-5, the V gene TRBV12-3 or TRBV12-4, with D unclear. The material sequenced was CD4+ T cells from PBMCs cultured with HCoV-OC43 spike peptides, taken before COVID-19 vaccination. Subset described: HCoV-OC43 spike overlapping peptide pool stimulation. The origin of this receptor is a human donor who received a COVID-19 vaccine. Written as DNA, the CDR3 is TGTGCCAGCAGTGCGACGACGTGGGAGACCCAGTACTTC. It specifies CASSATTWETQYF.